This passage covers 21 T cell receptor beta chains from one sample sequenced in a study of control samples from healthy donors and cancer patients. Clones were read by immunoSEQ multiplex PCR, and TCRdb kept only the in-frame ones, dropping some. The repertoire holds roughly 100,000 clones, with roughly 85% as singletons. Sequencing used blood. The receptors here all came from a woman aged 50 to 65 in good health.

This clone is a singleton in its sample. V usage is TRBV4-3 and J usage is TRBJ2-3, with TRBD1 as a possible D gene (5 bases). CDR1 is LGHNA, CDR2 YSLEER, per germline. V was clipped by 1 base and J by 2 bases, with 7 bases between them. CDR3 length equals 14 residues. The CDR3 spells CASSQGQITDTQYF. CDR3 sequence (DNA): TGCGCCAGCAGCCAAGGACAGATCACAGATACGCAGTATTTT.

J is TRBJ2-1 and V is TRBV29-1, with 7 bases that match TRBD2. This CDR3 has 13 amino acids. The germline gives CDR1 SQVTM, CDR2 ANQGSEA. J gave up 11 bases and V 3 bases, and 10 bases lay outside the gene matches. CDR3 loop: CSVDSPGGGKQFF. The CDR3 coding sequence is TGCAGCGTTGATTCTCCGGGAGGAGGGAAGCAGTTCTTC.

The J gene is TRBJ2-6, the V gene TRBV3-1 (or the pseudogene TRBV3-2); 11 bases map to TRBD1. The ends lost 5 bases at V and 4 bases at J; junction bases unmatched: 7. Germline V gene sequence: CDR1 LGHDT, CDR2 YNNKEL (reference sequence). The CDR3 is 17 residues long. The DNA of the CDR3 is TGTGCCAGCAGCAACCGGGACAGGGGGGCGGGGGCCAACGTCCTGACTTTC. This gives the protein CASSNRDRGAGANVLTF.

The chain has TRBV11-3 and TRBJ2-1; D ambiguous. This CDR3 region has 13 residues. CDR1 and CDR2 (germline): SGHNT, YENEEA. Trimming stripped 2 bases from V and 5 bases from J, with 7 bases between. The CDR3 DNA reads TGTGCCAGCAGCTTAATCAGTAACAATGAGCAGTTCTTC. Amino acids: CASSLISNNEQFF.

Here the CDR3 reads CASSLERGNTGELFF. The CDR3 region has the DNA TGTGCCAGCAGCTTAGAGAGGGGTAACACCGGGGAGCTGTTTTTT. J is TRBJ2-2 and V is TRBV7-8; D could derive from TRBD1 or TRBD2 (5 bases each). This CDR3 contains 15 residues. Germline CDR1 SGHVS, CDR2 FQNEAQ. The ends were cut back, 1 base at V and 2 bases at J, with 8 bases in the middle.

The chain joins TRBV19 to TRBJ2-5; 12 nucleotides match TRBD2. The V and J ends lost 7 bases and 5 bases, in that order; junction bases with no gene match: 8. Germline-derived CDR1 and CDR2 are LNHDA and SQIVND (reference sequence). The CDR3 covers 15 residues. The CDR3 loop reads CASTQGLAGFETQYF. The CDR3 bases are TGTGCCAGTACCCAAGGACTAGCGGGGTTTGAGACCCAGTACTTC.

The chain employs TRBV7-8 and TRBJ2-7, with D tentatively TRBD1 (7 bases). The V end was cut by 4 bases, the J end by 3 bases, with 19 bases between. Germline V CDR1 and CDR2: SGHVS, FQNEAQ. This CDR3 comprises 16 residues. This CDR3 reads CASSSASGGLVYEQYF. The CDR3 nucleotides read TGTGCCAGCAGCTCCGCCTCAGGGGGGTTAGTCTACGAGCAGTACTTC.

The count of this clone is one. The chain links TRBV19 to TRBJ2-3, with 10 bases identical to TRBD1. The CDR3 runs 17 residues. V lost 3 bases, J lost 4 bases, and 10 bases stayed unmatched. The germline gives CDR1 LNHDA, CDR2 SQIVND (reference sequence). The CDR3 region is CASSMMGTGVFPDTQYF. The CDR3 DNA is TGTGCCAGTAGTATGATGGGGACAGGGGTTTTTCCAGATACGCAGTATTTT.

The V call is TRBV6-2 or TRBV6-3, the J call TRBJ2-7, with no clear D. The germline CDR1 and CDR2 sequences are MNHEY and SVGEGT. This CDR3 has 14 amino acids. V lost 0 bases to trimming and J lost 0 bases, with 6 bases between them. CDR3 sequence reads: CASSYSYLSYEQYF. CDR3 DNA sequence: TGTGCCAGCAGTTACTCGTACCTCTCCTACGAGCAGTACTTC.

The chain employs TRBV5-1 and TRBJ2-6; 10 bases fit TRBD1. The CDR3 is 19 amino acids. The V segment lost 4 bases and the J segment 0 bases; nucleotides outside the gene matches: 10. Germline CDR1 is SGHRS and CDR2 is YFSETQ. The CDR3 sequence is CASSPRVGQGSSGANVLTF. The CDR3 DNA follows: TGCGCCAGCAGCCCAAGGGTGGGACAGGGGAGCTCTGGGGCCAACGTCCTGACTTTC.

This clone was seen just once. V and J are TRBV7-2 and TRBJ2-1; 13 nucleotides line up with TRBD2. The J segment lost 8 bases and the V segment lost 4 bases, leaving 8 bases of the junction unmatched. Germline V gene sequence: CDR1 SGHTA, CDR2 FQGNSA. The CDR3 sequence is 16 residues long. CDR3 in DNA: TGTGCCAGCAGCTCACCTAGGACTAGCGGGAGTGATGAGCAGTTCTTC. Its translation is CASSSPRTSGSDEQFF. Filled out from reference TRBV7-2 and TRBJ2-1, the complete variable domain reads GAGVSQSPSNKVTEKGKDVELRCDPISGHTALYWYRQSLGQGLEFLIYFQGNSAPDKSGLPSDRFSAERTGGSVSTLTIQRTQQEDSAVYLCASSSPRTSGSDEQFFGPGTRLTVL.

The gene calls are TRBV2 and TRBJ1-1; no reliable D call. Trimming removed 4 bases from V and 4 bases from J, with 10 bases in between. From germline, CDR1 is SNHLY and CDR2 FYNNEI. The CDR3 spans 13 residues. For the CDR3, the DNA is TGTGCCAGCAGTGTCGGGATAATCACTGAAGCTTTCTTT. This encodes CASSVGIITEAFF.

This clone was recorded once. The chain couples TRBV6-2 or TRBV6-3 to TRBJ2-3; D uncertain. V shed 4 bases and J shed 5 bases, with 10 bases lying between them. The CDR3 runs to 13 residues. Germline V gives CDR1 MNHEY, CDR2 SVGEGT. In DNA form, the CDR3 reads TGTGCCAGCAGTTCGCCGCCGGGAGATACGCAGTATTTT. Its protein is CASSSPPGDTQYF.

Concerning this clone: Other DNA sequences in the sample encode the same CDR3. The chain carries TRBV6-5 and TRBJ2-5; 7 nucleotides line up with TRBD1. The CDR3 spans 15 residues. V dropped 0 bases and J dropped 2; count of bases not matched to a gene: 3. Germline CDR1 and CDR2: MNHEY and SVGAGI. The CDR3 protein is CASSYSGQIQETQYF. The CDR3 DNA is TGTGCCAGCAGTTACTCGGGACAGATACAAGAGACCCAGTACTTC.

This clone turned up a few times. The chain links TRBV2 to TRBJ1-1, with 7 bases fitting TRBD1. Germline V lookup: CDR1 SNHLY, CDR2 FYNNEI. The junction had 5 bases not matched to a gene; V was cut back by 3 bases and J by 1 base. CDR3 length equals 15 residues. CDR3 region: CASSEGRQGNTEAFF. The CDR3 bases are TGTGCCAGCAGTGAGGGTAGACAGGGGAACACTGAAGCTTTCTTT.

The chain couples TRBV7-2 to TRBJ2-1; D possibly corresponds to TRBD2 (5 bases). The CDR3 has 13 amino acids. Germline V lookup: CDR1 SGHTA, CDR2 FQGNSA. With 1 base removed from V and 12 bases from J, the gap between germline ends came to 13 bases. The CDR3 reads CASSLGGVLGQFF. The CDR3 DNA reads TGTGCCAGCAGCTTAGGGGGAGTTCTCGGGCAGTTCTTC.

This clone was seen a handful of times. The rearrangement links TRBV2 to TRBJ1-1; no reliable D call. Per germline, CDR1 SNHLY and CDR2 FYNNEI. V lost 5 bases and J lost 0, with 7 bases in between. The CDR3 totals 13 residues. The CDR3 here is CASSSQMNTEAFF. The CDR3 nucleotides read TGTGCCAGCAGTTCCCAGATGAACACTGAAGCTTTCTTT.

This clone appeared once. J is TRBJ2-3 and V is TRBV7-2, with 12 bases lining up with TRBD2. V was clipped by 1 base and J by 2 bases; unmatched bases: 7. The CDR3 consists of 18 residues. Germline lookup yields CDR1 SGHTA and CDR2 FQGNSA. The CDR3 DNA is TGTGCCAGCAGCTTAGTTTCGGCTAGCGGGGGGGTCACAGATACGCAGTATTTT. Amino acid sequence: CASSLVSASGGVTDTQYF.

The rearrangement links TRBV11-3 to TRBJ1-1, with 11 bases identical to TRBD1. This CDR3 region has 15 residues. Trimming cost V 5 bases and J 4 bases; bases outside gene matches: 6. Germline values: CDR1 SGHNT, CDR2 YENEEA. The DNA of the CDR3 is TGTGCCAGCAGCCCAGGGACAGGGGGGACCACTGAAGCTTTCTTT. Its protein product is CASSPGTGGTTEAFF. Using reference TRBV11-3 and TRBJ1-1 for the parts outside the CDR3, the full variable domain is EAGVVQSPRYKIIEKKQPVAFWCNPISGHNTLYWYLQNLGQGPELLIRYENEEAVDDSQLPKDRFSAERLKGVDSTLKIQPAELGDSAVYLCASSPGTGGTTEAFFGQGTRLTVV.

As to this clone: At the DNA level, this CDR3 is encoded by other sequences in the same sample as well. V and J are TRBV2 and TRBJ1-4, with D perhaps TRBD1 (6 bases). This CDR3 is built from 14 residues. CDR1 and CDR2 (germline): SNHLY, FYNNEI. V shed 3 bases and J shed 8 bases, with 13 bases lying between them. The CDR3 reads CASSERGDGEKLFF. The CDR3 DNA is TGTGCCAGCAGTGAGAGGGGGGACGGAGAAAAACTGTTTTTT.

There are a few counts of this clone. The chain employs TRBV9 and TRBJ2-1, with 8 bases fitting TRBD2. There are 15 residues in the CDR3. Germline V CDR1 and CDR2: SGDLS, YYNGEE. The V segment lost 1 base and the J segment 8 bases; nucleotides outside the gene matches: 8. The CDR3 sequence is CASSVSTGGWDEQFF. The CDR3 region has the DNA TGTGCCAGCAGCGTATCGACGGGAGGGTGGGATGAGCAGTTCTTC.